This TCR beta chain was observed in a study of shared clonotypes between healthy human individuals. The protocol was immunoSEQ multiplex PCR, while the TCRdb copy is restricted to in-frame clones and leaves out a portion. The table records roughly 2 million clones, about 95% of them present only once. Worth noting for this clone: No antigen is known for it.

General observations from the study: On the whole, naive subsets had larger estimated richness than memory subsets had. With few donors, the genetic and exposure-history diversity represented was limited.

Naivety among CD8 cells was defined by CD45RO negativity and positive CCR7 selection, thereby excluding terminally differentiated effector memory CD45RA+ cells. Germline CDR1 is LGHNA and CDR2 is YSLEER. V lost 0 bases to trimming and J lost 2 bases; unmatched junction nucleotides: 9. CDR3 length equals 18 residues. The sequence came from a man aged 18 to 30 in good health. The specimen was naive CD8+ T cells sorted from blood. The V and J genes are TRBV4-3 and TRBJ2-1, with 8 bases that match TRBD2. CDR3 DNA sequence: TGCGCCAGCAGCCAAGATAGAGCGGGAGTTAATCCCTACAATGAGCAGTTCTTC. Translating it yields CASSQDRAGVNPYNEQFF.